This is a list of T cell receptor beta chains from one sample in a study of T cell responses to AZD1222 COVID-19 vaccine. Profiled with immunoSEQ multiplex PCR; TCRdb holds only in-frame clones, not every one. This table has 110,000 to 150,000 clones, 90% to 95% appearing once. The input for sequencing was peripheral blood, taken on day 0 of AZD1222 vaccination. The receptors derive from an adult in good health. CDR3s include the opening cysteine and the closing phenylalanine or tryptophan. A D gene is named only where the DNA matches it firmly. Size tells how often a clone was seen (once, few, many) or the class of an expanded clone, and some rows leave it out.

J gene	D gene	clone size	V gene	CDR3 DNA	CDR3 protein
TRBJ2-5	-	-	TRBV5-1	TGCGCCAGCAGCTTGGACAGGGTCGAGACCCAGTACTTC	CASSLDRVETQYF
TRBJ2-2	TRBD1	few	TRBV4-1	TGCGCCAGCAGCTACACCGTGACAGGGGGAGGAAGCACCGGGGAGCTGTTTTTT	CASSYTVTGGGSTGELFF
TRBJ2-1	-	-	TRBV12-3/TRBV12-4	TGTGCCAGCAGCCCCCAGTACAATGAGCAGTTCTTC	CASSPQYNEQFF
TRBJ1-6	TRBD1	-	TRBV19	TGTGCCAGTAGTGCCCGACAGGGGACGGGTAATTCACCCCTCCACTTT	CASSARQGTGNSPLHF
TRBJ2-7	-	-	TRBV6-5	TGTGCCAGCAGAAGGCAGGGAGCACACGAGCAGTACTTC	CASRRQGAHEQYF
TRBJ2-1	-	-	TRBV12-5	TGTGCTAGTGGCCCGCCCGGGTACAATGAGCAGTTCTTC	CASGPPGYNEQFF
TRBJ1-5	-	-	TRBV6-1	TGTGCCAGCAGTGAAGACCCGGCAGGTCCTAGAAATCAGCCCCAGCATTTT	CASSEDPAGPRNQPQHF
TRBJ1-5	TRBD1	once	TRBV18	TGTGCCAGCTCCGTCCGGGACAGCATTCAGCCCCAGCATTTT	CASSVRDSIQPQHF
TRBJ1-3	-	-	TRBV5-1	TGCGCCAGCAGCTTGGGCCAGGGTGGAAACACCATATATTTT	CASSLGQGGNTIYF
TRBJ1-2	-	-	TRBV27	TGTGCCAGCAGTTGGCGGCGGAACTATGGCTACACCTTC	CASSWRRNYGYTF
TRBJ2-3	-	-	TRBV11-2	TGTGCCAGCAGCCCCGGGGGGCGTCGCACAGATACGCAGTATTTT	CASSPGGRRTDTQYF
TRBJ1-2	-	-	TRBV18	TGTGCCAGCTCACAACAGGAAGAGTATGGCTACACCTTC	CASSQQEEYGYTF
TRBJ2-7	TRBD2	-	TRBV7-8	TGTGCCAGCAGCTTACCGGGGAGGGCATACGAGCAGTACTTC	CASSLPGRAYEQYF
TRBJ2-5	-	once	TRBV4-1	TGCGCCAGCAGCCAACGGACGGCTTTTCTCGAGACCCAGTACTTC	CASSQRTAFLETQYF
TRBJ1-2	-	-	TRBV5-6	TGTGCCAGCAGCCTGATATCCCCGAGGGTTGGCTACACCTTC	CASSLISPRVGYTF
TRBJ2-3	TRBD1	-	TRBV18	TGTGCCAGCTCACCACCGATCGGGACAGGGGGGACAGATACGCAGTATTTT	CASSPPIGTGGTDTQYF
TRBJ1-1	-	-	TRBV3-1/TRBV3-2	TGTGCCAGCAGCCAAATAGACAGGAACACTGAAGCTTTCTTT	CASSQIDRNTEAFF
TRBJ2-3	-	-	TRBV7-2	TGTGCCAGCAGCTTAGCCACCGTCACAGATACGCAGTATTTT	CASSLATVTDTQYF
TRBJ1-2	-	-	TRBV6-5	TGTGCCAGCAGTTCACCGGGACACTATGGCTACACCTTC	CASSSPGHYGYTF
TRBJ2-2	TRBD1	-	TRBV13	TGTGCCAGCAGCATACCCGGGACAGCGAACACCGGGGAGCTGTTTTTT	CASSIPGTANTGELFF
TRBJ1-5	-	-	TRBV7-6	TGTGCCAGCAGCTTATTCTCGAGCAATCAGCCCCAGCATTTT	CASSLFSSNQPQHF
TRBJ1-1	-	few	TRBV18	TGTGCCAGCTCATCCGATATGAACACTGAAGCTTTCTTT	CASSSDMNTEAFF
TRBJ2-2	TRBD2	-	TRBV4-1	TGCGCCAGCAGCCCGCTAGCGGGGGTTGGAACCGGGGAGCTGTTTTTT	CASSPLAGVGTGELFF
TRBJ2-7	-	-	TRBV30	TGTGCCTGGAGTCCGGAGTACGAGCAGTACTTC	CAWSPEYEQYF
TRBJ1-1	TRBD1	-	TRBV7-3	TGTGCCAGCAGCCGACAGGGGGCGCACACTGAAGCTTTCTTT	CASSRQGAHTEAFF
TRBJ1-5	-	-	TRBV6-5	TGTGCCAGCAGTCGGGACCGCAATCAGCCCCAGCATTTT	CASSRDRNQPQHF
TRBJ1-2	-	once	TRBV5-4	TGTGCCAGTTCAGGACAGAGTACTAACTATGGCTACACCTTC	CASSGQSTNYGYTF
TRBJ2-7	-	-	TRBV11-2	TGTGCCAGCAGCGATGCGACGGGGGTGCGGTCCTACGAGCAGTACTTC	CASSDATGVRSYEQYF
TRBJ1-2	TRBD1	-	TRBV2	TGTGCCAGCAGTTTAACAGGGGCCGCAAGATATGGCTACACCTTC	CASSLTGAARYGYTF
TRBJ1-5	TRBD1	-	TRBV2	TGTGCCAGCAGTGCCTCAGGGGGCCAGCCCCAGCATTTT	CASSASGGQPQHF
TRBJ1-1	TRBD1	-	TRBV10-3	TGTGCCATCAGTGAGCGGGACAGCAAAGCTTTCTTT	CAISERDSKAFF
TRBJ1-1	-	-	TRBV20-1	TGCAGTGGCCCGCAAAACAATGAAGCTTTCTTT	CSGPQNNEAFF
TRBJ2-3	TRBD2	-	TRBV5-1	TGCGCCAGCAGCAGACTAGCGGGGGAGACAGATACGCAGTATTTT	CASSRLAGETDTQYF
TRBJ1-6	-	-	TRBV9	TGTGCCAGCAGCTTAATGGGTGATGGCTCCTATAATTCACCCCTCCACTTT	CASSLMGDGSYNSPLHF
TRBJ2-5	-	-	TRBV19	TGTGCCAGTAGTTCCCCCGGCGGGCCATCCTTTCGGACCCAGTACTTC	CASSSPGGPSFRTQYF
TRBJ1-5	-	-	TRBV7-2	TGTGCCAGCAGCATTTCAGGCAGGAATCAGCCCCAGCATTTT	CASSISGRNQPQHF
TRBJ1-1	-	-	TRBV5-1	TGCGCCAGCAGCCTCAACGGGCTTGGGGAAGCTTTCTTT	CASSLNGLGEAFF
TRBJ1-4	-	-	TRBV30	TGTGCCTCCTATAAACAGGGAACTAATGAAAAACTGTTTTTT	CASYKQGTNEKLFF
TRBJ1-5	TRBD1	-	TRBV19	TGTGCCAGTAGTCCGAACGGGATGGACAGGGCCCGACCCCAGCATTTT	CASSPNGMDRARPQHF
TRBJ1-4	-	-	TRBV5-1	TGCGCCAGCACCCGTGGGGGGGCTCCCAATGAAAAACTGTTTTTT	CASTRGGAPNEKLFF
TRBJ2-3	-	-	TRBV7-9	TGTGCCAGCAGCCGTCTTAGGCCCTTCACAGATACGCAGTATTTT	CASSRLRPFTDTQYF